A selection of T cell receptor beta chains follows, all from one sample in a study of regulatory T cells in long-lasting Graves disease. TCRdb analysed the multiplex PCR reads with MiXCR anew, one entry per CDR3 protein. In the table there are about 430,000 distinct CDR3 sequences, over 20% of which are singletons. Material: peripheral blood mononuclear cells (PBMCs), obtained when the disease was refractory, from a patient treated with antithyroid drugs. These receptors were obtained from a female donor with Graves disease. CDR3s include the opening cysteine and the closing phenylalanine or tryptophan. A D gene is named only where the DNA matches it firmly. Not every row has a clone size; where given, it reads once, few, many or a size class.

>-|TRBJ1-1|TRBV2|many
CASREVNTEAFF
TGTGCCAGCCGAGAAGTGAACACTGAAGCTTTCTTT
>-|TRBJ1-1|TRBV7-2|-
CASSPRDTGSKAFF
TGTGCCAGCAGCCCGCGGGACACGGGTTCGAAAGCTTTCTTT
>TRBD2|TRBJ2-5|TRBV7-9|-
CASSLESGLAGLSLETQYF
TGTGCCAGCAGCTTAGAGTCGGGACTAGCGGGATTATCGCTTGAGACCCAGTACTTC
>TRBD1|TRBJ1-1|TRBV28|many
CASRIRDRVLNTEAFF
TGTGCCAGCAGGATCCGGGACAGGGTCCTGAACACTGAAGCTTTCTTT
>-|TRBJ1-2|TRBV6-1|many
CASSEGADYGYTF
TGTGCCAGCAGTGAGGGGGCGGACTATGGCTACACCTTC
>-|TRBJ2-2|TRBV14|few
CASSQDLVRTRELFF
TGTGCCAGCAGCCAAGATCTCGTCAGGACCAGGGAGCTGTTTTTT
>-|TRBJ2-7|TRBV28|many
CASRRRRDSYEQYF
TGTGCCAGCAGGAGAAGACGGGACTCCTACGAGCAGTACTTC
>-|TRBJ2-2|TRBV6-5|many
CASSYWKLNTGELFF
TGTGCCAGCAGTTACTGGAAACTGAACACCGGGGAGCTGTTTTTT
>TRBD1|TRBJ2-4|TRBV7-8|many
CASSALQGYIQYF
TGTGCCAGCAGCGCCCTACAGGGGTACATTCAGTACTTC
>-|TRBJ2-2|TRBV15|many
CATSRGEGITGELFF
TGTGCCACCAGCAGAGGGGAAGGGATCACCGGGGAGCTGTTTTTT
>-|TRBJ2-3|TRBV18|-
CASSPTGDTQYF
TGTGCCAGCTCACCAACTGGTGATACGCAGTATTTT
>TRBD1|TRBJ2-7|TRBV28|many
CATGTGPTYEQYF
TGTGCCACCGGGACAGGGCCTACCTACGAGCAGTACTTC
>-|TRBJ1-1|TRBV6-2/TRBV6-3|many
CASSLTGWNTEAFF
TGTGCCAGCAGTTTGACAGGCTGGAACACTGAAGCTTTCTTT
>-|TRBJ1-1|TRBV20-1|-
CSARGGGALTEALF
TGCAGTGCTAGAGGCGGCGGGGCGTTAACTGAAGCTCTCTTT
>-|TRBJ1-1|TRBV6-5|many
CASSWREGNTEAFF
TGTGCCAGCAGTTGGAGGGAGGGGAACACTGAAGCTTTCTTT
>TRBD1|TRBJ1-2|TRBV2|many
CASSEAGQGAVGYTF
TGTGCCAGCAGTGAAGCGGGACAGGGGGCCGTTGGCTACACCTTC